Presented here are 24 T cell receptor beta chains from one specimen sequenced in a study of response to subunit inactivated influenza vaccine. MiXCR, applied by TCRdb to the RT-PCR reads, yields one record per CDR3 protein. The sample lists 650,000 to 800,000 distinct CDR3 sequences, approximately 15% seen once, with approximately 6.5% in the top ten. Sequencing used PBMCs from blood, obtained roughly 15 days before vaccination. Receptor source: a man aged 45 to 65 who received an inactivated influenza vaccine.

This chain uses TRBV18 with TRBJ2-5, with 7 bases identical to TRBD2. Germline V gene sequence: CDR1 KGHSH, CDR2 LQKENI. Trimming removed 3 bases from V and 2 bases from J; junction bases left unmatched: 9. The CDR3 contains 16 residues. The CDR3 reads CASSPQVGGIQETQYF. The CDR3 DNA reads TGTGCCAGCTCACCGCAGGTCGGGGGGATTCAAGAGACCCAGTACTTC.

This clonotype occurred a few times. The CDR3 bases are TGTGCCAGCAGTTTACGCAGGGTCTATAATTCACCCCTCCACTTT. As protein: CASSLRRVYNSPLHF. The gene calls are TRBV28 and TRBJ1-6; D is perhaps TRBD1 (5 bases). CDR1 and CDR2 (germline): MDHEN, SYDVKM. Trimming took 2 bases from V and 3 from J, leaving 8 bases between them. The CDR3 has 15 amino acids.

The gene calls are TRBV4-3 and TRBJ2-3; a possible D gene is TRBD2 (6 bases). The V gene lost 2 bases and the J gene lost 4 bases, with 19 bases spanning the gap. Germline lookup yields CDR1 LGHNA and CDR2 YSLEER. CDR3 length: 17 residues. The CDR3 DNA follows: TGCGCCAGCAGCCAAAGACCCTCGGGAGCGGTGTCAGATACGCAGTATTTT. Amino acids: CASSQRPSGAVSDTQYF.

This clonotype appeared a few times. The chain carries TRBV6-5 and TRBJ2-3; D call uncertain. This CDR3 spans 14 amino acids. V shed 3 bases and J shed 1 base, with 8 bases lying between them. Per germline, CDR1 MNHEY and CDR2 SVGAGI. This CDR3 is CASSYADRTDTQYF. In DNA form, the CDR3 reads TGTGCCAGCAGTTATGCGGACCGCACAGATACGCAGTATTTT.

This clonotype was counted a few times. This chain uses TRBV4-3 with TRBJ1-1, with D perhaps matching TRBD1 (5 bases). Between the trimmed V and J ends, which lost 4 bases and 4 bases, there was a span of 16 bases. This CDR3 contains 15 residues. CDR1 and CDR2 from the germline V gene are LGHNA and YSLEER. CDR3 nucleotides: TGCGCCAGCAGCCTGGAATTGAGGGGTAGCACTGAAGCTTTCTTT. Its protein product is CASSLELRGSTEAFF.

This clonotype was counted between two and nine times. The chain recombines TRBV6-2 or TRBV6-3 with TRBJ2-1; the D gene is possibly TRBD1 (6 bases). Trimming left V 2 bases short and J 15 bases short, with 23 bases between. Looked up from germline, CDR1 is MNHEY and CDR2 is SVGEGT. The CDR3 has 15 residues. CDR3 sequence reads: CASSYTRGDRTNPFF. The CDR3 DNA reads TGTGCCAGCAGTTACACCCGAGGAGACAGGACAAACCCGTTCTTC.

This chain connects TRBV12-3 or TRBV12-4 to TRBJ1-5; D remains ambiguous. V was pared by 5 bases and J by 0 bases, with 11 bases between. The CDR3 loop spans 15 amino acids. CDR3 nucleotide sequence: TGTGCCAGCAGTATCACATACCCTAGCAATCAGCCCCAGCATTTT. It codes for CASSITYPSNQPQHF.

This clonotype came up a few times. DNA for the CDR3: TGTGCCAGTGTGGTCTCCTACAATGAGCAGTTCTTC. Its protein is CASVVSYNEQFF. This chain joins TRBV7-9 and TRBJ2-1; D uncertain. Trimming removed 9 bases at V and 0 bases at J, with 6 bases between. This CDR3 is built from 12 residues. Per germline, CDR1 SEHNR and CDR2 FQNEAQ (reference sequence).

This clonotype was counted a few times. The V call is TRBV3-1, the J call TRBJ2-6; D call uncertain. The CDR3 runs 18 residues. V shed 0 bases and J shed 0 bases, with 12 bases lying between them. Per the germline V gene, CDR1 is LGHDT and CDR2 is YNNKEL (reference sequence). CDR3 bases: TGTGCCAGCAGCCAAGATGGGGTAGTGACCTCTGGGGCCAACGTCCTGACTTTC. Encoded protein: CASSQDGVVTSGANVLTF.

The CDR3 sequence is CASRAADRYLYNEQFF. CDR3 bases: TGTGCCAGCAGAGCGGCCGACAGATACCTTTACAATGAGCAGTTCTTC. The chain uses TRBV6-2 or TRBV6-3 and TRBJ2-1, with D perhaps matching TRBD1 or TRBD2 (5 bases each). This CDR3 is built from 16 residues. Deletions cut 6 bases from V and 4 bases from J, with 19 bases between. Germline V lookup: CDR1 MNHEY, CDR2 SVGEGT.

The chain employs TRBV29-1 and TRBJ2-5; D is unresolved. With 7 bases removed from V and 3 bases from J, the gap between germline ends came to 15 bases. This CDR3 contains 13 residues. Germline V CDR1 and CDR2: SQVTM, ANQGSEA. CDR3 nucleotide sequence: TGCAGCGCTGCCGGTGCTGGGGAAGAGACCCAGTACTTC. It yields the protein CSAAGAGEETQYF.

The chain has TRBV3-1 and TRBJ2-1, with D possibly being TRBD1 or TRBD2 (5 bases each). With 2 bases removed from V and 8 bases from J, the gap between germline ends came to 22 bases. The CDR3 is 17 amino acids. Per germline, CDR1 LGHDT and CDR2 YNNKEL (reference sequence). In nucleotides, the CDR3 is TGTGCCAGCAGCCAAATTTTGGGGGACCTCGACGGGTATGAGCAGTTCTTC. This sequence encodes CASSQILGDLDGYEQFF.

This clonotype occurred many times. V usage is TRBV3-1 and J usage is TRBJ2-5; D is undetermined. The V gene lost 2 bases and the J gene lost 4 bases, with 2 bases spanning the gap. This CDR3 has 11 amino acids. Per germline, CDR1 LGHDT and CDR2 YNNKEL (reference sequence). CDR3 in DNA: TGTGCCAGCAGCCAAAGAGAGACCCAGTACTTC. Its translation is CASSQRETQYF.

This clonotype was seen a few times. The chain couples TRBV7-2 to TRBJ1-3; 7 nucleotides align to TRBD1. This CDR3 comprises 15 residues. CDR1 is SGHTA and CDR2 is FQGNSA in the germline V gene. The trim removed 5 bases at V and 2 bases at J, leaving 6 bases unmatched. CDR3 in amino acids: CASSMTGYAGNTIYF. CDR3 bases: TGTGCCAGCAGCATGACAGGGTATGCTGGAAACACCATATATTTT.

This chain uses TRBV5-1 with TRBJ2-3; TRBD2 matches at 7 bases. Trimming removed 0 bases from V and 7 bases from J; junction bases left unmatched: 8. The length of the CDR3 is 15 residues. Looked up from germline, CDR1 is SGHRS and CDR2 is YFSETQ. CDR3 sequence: CASSLAQGGWNTQYF. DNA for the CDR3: TGCGCCAGCAGCTTGGCGCAGGGAGGGTGGAATACGCAGTATTTT. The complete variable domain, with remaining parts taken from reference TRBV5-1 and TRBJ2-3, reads KAGVTQTPRYLIKTRGQQVTLSCSPISGHRSVSWYQQTPGQGLQFLFEYFSETQRNKGNFPGRFSGRQFSNSRSEMNVSTLELGDSALYLCASSLAQGGWNTQYFGPGTRLTVL.

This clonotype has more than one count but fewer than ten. DNA for the CDR3: TGTGCCAGCAGTTTCGGGGGGGATCTGAAACTGTTTTTT. Encoded protein: CASSFGGDLKLFF. The gene calls are TRBV12-3 or TRBV12-4 and TRBJ1-4; D may be TRBD1 (5 bases). This CDR3 is built from 13 residues. Trimming cost V 3 bases and J 11 bases, with 13 bases left between them.

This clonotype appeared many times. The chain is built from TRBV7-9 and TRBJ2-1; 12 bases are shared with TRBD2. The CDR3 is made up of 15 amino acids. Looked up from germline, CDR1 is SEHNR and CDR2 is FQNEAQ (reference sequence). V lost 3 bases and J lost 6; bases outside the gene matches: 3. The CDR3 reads CASSFTSGGLNEQFF. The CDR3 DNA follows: TGTGCCAGCAGCTTCACTAGCGGGGGGCTCAATGAGCAGTTCTTC.

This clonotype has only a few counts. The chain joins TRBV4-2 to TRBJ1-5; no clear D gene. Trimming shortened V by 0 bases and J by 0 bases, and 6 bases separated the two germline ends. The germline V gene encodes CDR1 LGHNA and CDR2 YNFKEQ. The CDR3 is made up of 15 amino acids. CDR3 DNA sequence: TGTGCCAGCAGCCAAGAGGGATTTAGCAATCAGCCCCAGCATTTT. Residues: CASSQEGFSNQPQHF.

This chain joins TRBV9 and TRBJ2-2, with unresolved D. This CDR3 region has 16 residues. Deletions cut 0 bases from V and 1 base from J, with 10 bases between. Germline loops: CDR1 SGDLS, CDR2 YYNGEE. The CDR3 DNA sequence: TGTGCCAGCAGCGTAGCTCACTTTCTGAACACCGGGGAGCTGTTTTTT. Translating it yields CASSVAHFLNTGELFF.

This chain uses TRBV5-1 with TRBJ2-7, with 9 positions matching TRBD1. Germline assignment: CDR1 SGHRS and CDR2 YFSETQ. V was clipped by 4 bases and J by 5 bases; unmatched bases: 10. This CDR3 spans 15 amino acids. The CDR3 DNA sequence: TGCGCCAGCAGCGGGGGACAGGGAGGTTCGGACGAGCAGTACTTC. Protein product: CASSGGQGGSDEQYF.

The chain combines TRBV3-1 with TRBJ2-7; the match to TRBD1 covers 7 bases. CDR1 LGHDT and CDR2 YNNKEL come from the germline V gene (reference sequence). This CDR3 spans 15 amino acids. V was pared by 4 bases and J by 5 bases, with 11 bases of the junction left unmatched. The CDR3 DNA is TGTGCCAGCAGCCTAGACAGGGTCGCTAACCACGAGCAGTACTTC. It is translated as CASSLDRVANHEQYF.

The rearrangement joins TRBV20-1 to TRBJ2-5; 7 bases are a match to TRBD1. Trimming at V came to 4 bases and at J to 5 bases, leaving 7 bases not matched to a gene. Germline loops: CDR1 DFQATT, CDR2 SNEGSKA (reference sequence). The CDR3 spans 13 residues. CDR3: CSANRQGPETQYF. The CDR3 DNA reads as TGCAGTGCTAACAGACAGGGCCCCGAGACCCAGTACTTC.

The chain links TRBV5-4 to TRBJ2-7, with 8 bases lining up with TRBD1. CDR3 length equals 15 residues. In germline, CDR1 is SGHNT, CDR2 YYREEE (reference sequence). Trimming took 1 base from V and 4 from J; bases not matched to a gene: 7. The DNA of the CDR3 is TGTGCCAGCAGCTTGTCTTCAGGGGGCTTTTACGAGCAGTACTTC. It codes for CASSLSSGGFYEQYF.

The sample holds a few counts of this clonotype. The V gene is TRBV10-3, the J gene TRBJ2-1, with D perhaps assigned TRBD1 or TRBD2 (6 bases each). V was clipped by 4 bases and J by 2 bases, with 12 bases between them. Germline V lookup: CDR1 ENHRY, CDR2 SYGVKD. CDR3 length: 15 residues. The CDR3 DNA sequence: TGTGCCATCAGTGCGGGGGCGCTTGCCTACAATGAGCAGTTCTTC. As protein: CAISAGALAYNEQFF.